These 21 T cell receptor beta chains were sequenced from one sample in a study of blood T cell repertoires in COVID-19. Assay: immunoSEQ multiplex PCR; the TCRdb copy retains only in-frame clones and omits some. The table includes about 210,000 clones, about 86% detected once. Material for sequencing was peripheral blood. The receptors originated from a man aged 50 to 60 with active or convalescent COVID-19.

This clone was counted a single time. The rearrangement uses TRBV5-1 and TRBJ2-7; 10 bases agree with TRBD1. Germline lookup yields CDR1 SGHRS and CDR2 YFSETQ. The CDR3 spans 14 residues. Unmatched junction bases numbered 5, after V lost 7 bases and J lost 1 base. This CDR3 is CASGGTGDSYEQYF. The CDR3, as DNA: TGCGCCAGCGGAGGGACAGGGGATTCCTACGAGCAGTACTTC. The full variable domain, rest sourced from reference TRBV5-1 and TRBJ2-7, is KAGVTQTPRYLIKTRGQQVTLSCSPISGHRSVSWYQQTPGQGLQFLFEYFSETQRNKGNFPGRFSGRQFSNSRSEMNVSTLELGDSALYLCASGGTGDSYEQYFGPGTRLTVT.

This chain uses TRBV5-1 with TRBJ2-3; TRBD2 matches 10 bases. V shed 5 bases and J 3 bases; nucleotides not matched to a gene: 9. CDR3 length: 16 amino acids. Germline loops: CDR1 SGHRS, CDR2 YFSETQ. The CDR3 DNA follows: TGCGCCAGCAGTCCCCCTAGCGGGGGAGGGACAGATACGCAGTATTTT. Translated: CASSPPSGGGTDTQYF.

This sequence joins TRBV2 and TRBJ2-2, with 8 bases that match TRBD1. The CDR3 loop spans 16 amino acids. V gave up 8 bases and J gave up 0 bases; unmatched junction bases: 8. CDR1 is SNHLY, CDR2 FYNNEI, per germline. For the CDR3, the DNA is TGTGCCAGCCGCTTGGACAGGGTCGCGAACACCGGGGAGCTGTTTTTT. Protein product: CASRLDRVANTGELFF.

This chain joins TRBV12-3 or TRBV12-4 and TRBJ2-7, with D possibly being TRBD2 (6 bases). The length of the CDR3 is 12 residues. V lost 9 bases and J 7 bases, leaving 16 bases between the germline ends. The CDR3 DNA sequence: TGTGCCAGTAGCGGACCCGAGAGGGAGCAGTACTTC. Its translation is CASSGPEREQYF.

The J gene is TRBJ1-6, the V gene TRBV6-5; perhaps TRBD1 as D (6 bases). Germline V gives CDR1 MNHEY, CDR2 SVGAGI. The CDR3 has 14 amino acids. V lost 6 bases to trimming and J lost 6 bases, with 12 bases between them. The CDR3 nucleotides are TGTGCCAGCAGCTATGACAGGTTTAATTCACCCCTCCACTTT. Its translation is CASSYDRFNSPLHF.

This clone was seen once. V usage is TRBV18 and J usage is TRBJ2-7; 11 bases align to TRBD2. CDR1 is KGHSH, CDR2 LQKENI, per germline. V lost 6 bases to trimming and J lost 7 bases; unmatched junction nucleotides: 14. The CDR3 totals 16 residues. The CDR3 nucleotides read TGTGCCAGCTCTCCAGGACTAGCGGGCCCCCAGGGAGAGCAGTACTTC. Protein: CASSPGLAGPQGEQYF.

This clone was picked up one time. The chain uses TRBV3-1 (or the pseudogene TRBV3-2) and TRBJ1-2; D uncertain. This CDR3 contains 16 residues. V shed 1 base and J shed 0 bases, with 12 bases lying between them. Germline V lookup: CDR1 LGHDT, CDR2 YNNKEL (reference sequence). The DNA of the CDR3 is TGTGCCAGCAGCCAAGGAGGCCCGGGTGCTAACTATGGCTACACCTTC. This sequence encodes CASSQGGPGANYGYTF.

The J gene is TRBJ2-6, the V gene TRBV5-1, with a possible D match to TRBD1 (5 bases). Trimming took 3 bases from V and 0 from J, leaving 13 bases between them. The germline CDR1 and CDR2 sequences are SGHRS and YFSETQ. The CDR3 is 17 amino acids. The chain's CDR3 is CASSSGHQSSGANVLTF. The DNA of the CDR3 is TGCGCCAGCAGCTCCGGACACCAGAGCTCTGGGGCCAACGTCCTGACTTTC.

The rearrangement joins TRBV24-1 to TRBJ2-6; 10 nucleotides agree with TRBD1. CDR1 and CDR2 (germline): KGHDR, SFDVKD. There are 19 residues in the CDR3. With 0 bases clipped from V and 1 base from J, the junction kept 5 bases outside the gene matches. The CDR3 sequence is CATSDLREDRGSGANVLTF. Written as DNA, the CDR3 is TGTGCCACCAGTGATTTGCGTGAGGACAGGGGGTCTGGGGCCAACGTCCTGACTTTC.

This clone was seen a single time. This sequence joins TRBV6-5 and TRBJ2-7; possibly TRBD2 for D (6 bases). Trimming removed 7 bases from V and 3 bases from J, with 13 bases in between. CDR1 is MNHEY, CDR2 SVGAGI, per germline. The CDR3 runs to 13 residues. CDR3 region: CASNRAGYYEQYF. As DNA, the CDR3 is TGTGCCAGCAACCGCGCGGGGTACTACGAGCAGTACTTC.

For the CDR3, the DNA is TGTGCCAGCAGCGGTGCGTTTGGACAGCGGAACACTGAAGCTTTCTTT. Encoded protein: CASSGAFGQRNTEAFF. The chain is built from TRBV9 and TRBJ1-1; D is perhaps TRBD1 (6 bases). CDR1 SGDLS and CDR2 YYNGEE come from the germline V gene. The CDR3 has 16 residues. V was clipped by 3 bases and J by 1 base, with 16 bases between them.

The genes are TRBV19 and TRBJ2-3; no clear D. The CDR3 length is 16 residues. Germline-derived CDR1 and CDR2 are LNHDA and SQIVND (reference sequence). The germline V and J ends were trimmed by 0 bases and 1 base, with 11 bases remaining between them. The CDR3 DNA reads TGTGCCAGTAGTATAGATGAGTCCCGTGGCACAGATACGCAGTATTTT. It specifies CASSIDESRGTDTQYF.

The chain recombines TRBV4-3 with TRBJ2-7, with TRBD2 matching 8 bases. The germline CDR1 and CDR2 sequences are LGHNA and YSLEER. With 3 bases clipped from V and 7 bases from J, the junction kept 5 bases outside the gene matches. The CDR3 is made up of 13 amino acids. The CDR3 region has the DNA TGCGCCAGCAGCCAGGTGCCGGGAGGGGAGCAGTACTTC. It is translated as CASSQVPGGEQYF.

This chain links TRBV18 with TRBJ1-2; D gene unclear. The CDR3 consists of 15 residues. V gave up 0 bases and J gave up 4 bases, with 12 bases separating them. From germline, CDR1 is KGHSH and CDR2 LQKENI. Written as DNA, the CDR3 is TGTGCCAGCTCACCACCAAGGGCGGCGGGCTATGGCTACACCTTC. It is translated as CASSPPRAAGYGYTF. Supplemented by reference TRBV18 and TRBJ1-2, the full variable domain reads NAGVMQNPRHLVRRRGQEARLRCSPMKGHSHVYWYRQLPEEGLKFMVYLQKENIIDESGMPKERFSAEFPKEGPSILRIQQVVRGDSAAYFCASSPPRAAGYGYTFGSGTRLTVV.

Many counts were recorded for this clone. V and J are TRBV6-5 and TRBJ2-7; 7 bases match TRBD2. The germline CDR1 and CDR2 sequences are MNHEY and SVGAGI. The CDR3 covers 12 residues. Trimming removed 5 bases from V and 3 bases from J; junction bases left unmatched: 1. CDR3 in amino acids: CASSSGNYEQYF. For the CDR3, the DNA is TGTGCCAGCAGTAGCGGGAACTACGAGCAGTACTTC.

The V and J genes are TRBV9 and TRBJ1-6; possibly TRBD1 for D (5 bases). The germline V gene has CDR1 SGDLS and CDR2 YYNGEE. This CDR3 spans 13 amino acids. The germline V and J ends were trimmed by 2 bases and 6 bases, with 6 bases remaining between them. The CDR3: CASSVRVNSPLHF. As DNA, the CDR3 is TGTGCCAGCAGCGTCAGGGTTAATTCACCCCTCCACTTT. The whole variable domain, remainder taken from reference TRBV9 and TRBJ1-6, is DSGVTQTPKHLITATGQRVTLRCSPRSGDLSVYWYQQSLDQGLQFLIQYYNGEERAKGNILERFSAQQFPDLHSELNLSSLELGDSALYFCASSVRVNSPLHFGNGTRLTVT.

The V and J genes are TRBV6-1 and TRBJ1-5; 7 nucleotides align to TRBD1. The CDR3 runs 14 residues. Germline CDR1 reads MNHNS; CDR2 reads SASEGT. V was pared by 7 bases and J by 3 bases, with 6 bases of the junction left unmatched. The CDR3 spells CASTITGDNQPQHF. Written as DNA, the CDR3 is TGTGCCAGCACCATTACAGGGGACAATCAGCCCCAGCATTTT.

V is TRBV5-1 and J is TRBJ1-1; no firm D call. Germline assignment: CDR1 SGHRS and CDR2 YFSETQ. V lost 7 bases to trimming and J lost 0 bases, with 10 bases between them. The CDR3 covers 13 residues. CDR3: CASRPELNTEAFF. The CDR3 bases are TGCGCCAGCCGACCGGAGCTGAACACTGAAGCTTTCTTT.

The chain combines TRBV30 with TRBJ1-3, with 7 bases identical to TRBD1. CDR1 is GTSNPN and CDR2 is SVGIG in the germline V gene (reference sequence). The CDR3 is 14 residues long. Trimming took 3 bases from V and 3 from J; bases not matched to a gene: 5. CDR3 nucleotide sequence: TGTGCCTGGAGCCACCCAGGGGGTGGAAACACCATATATTTT. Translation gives CAWSHPGGGNTIYF. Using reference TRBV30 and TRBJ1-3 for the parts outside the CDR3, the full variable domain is SQTIHQWPATLVQPVGSPLSLECTVEGTSNPNLYWYRQAAGRGLQLLFYSVGIGQISSEVPQNLSASRPQDRQFILSSKKLLLSDSGFYLCAWSHPGGGNTIYFGEGSWLTVV.

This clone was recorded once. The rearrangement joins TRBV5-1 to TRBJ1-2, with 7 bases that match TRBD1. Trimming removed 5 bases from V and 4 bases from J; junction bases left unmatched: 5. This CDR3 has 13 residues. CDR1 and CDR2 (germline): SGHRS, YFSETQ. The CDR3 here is CASRMGQSYGYTF. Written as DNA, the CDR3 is TGCGCCAGCAGGATGGGACAGAGCTATGGCTACACCTTC.

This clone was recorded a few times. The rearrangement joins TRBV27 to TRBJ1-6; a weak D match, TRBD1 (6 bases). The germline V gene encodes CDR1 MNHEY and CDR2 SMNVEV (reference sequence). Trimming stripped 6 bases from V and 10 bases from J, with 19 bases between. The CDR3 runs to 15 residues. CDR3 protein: CASRPLQGRGSPLHF. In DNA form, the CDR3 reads TGTGCCAGCAGACCCCTCCAGGGGAGAGGATCACCCCTCCACTTT.